What follows are 18 T cell receptor beta chains derived from one specimen sequenced in a study of shared T cell receptors in the human thymus (TCRdb year 2021). Libraries came from the immunoSEQ multiplex PCR assay. As stored in TCRdb, this immuneACCESS dataset retains in-frame rearrangements with V and J assigned. A fraction of the clones does not appear; measured against another copy, unresolved V genes explain less than half of the discrepancy, and the remainder lacks a known reason. The sample table records hundreds of thousands of clones; approximately 90% of these occur just once. Jointly, the top ten make up 0.0095% to 0.012% of the sample. This same sample was also part of a study on human thymus T cells.

Sequencing used thymocytes. These TCRs come from a boy less than two years old with a congenital heart defect. Donor details come from another sample of the same person, matched by shared clones.

The chain couples TRBV10-3 to TRBJ2-1; no clear D. The ends were cut back, 2 bases at V and 6 bases at J, with 17 bases in the middle. The CDR3 has 16 amino acids. The V gene's germline CDR1 is ENHRY and CDR2 SYGVKD. DNA of the CDR3: TGTGCCATCAGTGAGGTGACTCCGGATCTTTCCAATGAGCAGTTCTTC. This codes for CAISEVTPDLSNEQFF.

The rearrangement joins TRBV15 to TRBJ1-5; D may be TRBD1 (5 bases). There are 17 residues in the CDR3. Germline-derived CDR1 and CDR2 are LNHNV and YYDKDF (reference sequence). Trimming shortened V by 0 bases and J by 0 bases, and 12 bases separated the two germline ends. CDR3 in DNA: TGTGCCACCAGCAGAGAGGGGGGAGGTTATAGCAATCAGCCCCAGCATTTT. Encoded protein: CATSREGGGYSNQPQHF.

The chain couples TRBV27 to TRBJ1-4; 9 bases are shared with TRBD1. This CDR3 has 16 residues. V trimming: 5 bases; J trimming: 2 bases; junction bases outside the gene matches: 6. Germline V gene lookup returns CDR1 MNHEY and CDR2 SMNVEV (reference sequence). CDR3: CASSTPGTGTNEKLFF. In nucleotides, the CDR3 is TGTGCCAGCAGTACCCCCGGGACAGGGACTAATGAAAAACTGTTTTTT.

This sequence joins TRBV6-1 and TRBJ1-5; 8 bases agree with TRBD1. The CDR3 totals 15 residues. Germline values: CDR1 MNHNS, CDR2 SASEGT. The V gene end was trimmed by 2 bases and the J gene end by 7 bases; junction bases not matched to a gene: 7. The CDR3 nucleotides are TGTGCCAGCAGTGAAAGGCAGGGGGCGACGCAGCCCCAGCATTTT. Translated: CASSERQGATQPQHF.

The V and J genes are TRBV2 and TRBJ1-5; 8 positions agree with TRBD1. The CDR3 has 14 residues. Germline V gene data show CDR1 as SNHLY and CDR2 as FYNNEI. Trimming at V came to 6 bases and at J to 3 bases, leaving 4 bases not matched to a gene. CDR3 amino acids: CASRATGVNQPQHF. The DNA for the CDR3 is TGTGCCAGCAGAGCGACAGGGGTCAATCAGCCCCAGCATTTT.

The chain combines TRBV4-3 with TRBJ2-7; TRBD1 matches at 7 bases. The trim removed 0 bases at V and 0 bases at J, leaving 11 bases unmatched. The CDR3 runs to 18 residues. CDR1 is LGHNA, CDR2 YSLEER, per germline. DNA for the CDR3: TGCGCCAGCAGCCAAGAAAGAGGTACAGGGGCCGTCTCCTACGAGCAGTACTTC. This translates into CASSQERGTGAVSYEQYF.

This chain links TRBV6-6 with TRBJ1-1, with a possible D match to TRBD1 (5 bases). The CDR3 totals 14 residues. CDR1 is MNHNY and CDR2 is SVGAGI in the germline V gene (reference sequence). Trimming took off 4 bases at V and 3 bases at J, with 12 bases between the two ends. The CDR3 nucleotides read TGTGCCAGCAGTTGTCCGGGGGAGTACACTGAAGCTTTCTTT. Translating it yields CASSCPGEYTEAFF.

The gene calls are TRBV28 and TRBJ1-2, with D tentatively TRBD1 (5 bases). The CDR3 is 12 amino acids. V was shortened by 2 bases and J by 6 bases, with 7 bases between the two germline ends. Germline V gene sequence: CDR1 MDHEN, CDR2 SYDVKM. In DNA form, the CDR3 reads TGTGCCAGCAGTTTACAAGGGGATGGCTACACCTTC. This translates into CASSLQGDGYTF.

The chain carries TRBV5-6 and TRBJ1-1, with a weak D call TRBD1 (5 bases). This CDR3 has 14 residues. Germline CDR1 is SGHDT and CDR2 is YYEEEE. V gave up 4 bases and J gave up 1 base, with 11 bases separating them. The CDR3: CASSTRQRNTEAFF. The CDR3 coding sequence is TGTGCCAGCAGCACCCGACAGAGGAACACTGAAGCTTTCTTT.

This chain connects TRBV27 to TRBJ1-1, with D possibly being TRBD1 (5 bases). The CDR3 sequence is 14 residues long. The germline V and J ends were trimmed by 0 bases and 11 bases, with 16 bases remaining between them. Germline V gene data show CDR1 as MNHEY and CDR2 as SMNVEV (reference sequence). In nucleotides, the CDR3 is TGTGCCAGCAGTTTATCGGGGGTAGGAGGGGCCGCTTTCTTT. It codes for CASSLSGVGGAAFF.

The chain links TRBV5-4 to TRBJ2-5; 14 bases agree with TRBD2. Germline CDR1 reads SGHNT; CDR2 reads YYREEE (reference sequence). The CDR3 contains 19 residues. V gave up 4 bases and J gave up 5 bases; unmatched junction bases: 16. The DNA for the CDR3 is TGTGCCAGCAGCCCGCTGGGGTGGGGACTAGCGGGAGAAGCGGAGACCCAGTACTTC. Translating gives CASSPLGWGLAGEAETQYF. The full variable domain, completed using reference TRBV5-4 and TRBJ2-5, is ETGVTQSPTHLIKTRGQQVTLRCSSQSGHNTVSWYQQALGQGPQFIFQYYREEENGRGNFPPRFSGLQFPNYSSELNVNALELDDSALYLCASSPLGWGLAGEAETQYFGPGTRLLVL.

The chain links TRBV25-1 to TRBJ1-1; a weak D match, TRBD1 (6 bases). The CDR3 has 14 residues. The germline V and J ends were trimmed by 6 bases and 0 bases, with 11 bases remaining between them. Germline V gene lookup returns CDR1 MGHDK and CDR2 SYGVNS. CDR3 in DNA: TGTGCCAGCAGAGACGGACAGTTGAACACTGAAGCTTTCTTT. This translates into CASRDGQLNTEAFF.

The chain joins TRBV5-1 to TRBJ2-1, with D uncertain. Deletions cut 2 bases from V and 7 bases from J, with 7 bases between. Germline values: CDR1 SGHRS, CDR2 YFSETQ. This CDR3 has 12 residues. The CDR3 sequence is CASSFRRNEQFF. DNA of the CDR3: TGCGCCAGCAGCTTCAGGCGTAATGAGCAGTTCTTC. The full variable domain, with the rest looked up from reference TRBV5-1 and TRBJ2-1, is KAGVTQTPRYLIKTRGQQVTLSCSPISGHRSVSWYQQTPGQGLQFLFEYFSETQRNKGNFPGRFSGRQFSNSRSEMNVSTLELGDSALYLCASSFRRNEQFFGPGTRLTVL.

The V and J genes are TRBV7-2 and TRBJ1-2; 7 bases match TRBD1. Germline V gene lookup returns CDR1 SGHTA and CDR2 FQGNSA. V shed 1 base and J 2 bases; nucleotides not matched to a gene: 10. This CDR3 contains 17 residues. CDR3 bases: TGTGCCAGCAGCTTAGAAGTTTTATCGGGACAGAACTATGGCTACACCTTC. Translation gives CASSLEVLSGQNYGYTF.

This sequence joins TRBV27 and TRBJ1-1; D not certain. The CDR3 covers 13 residues. The V gene's germline CDR1 is MNHEY and CDR2 SMNVEV (reference sequence). The ends were cut back, 2 bases at V and 5 bases at J, with 9 bases in the middle. CDR3 sequence: CASSLDAGTEAFF. CDR3 bases: TGTGCCAGCAGTTTAGATGCCGGGACTGAAGCTTTCTTT.

V gene TRBV6-5 combines with J gene TRBJ2-3, with D perhaps matching TRBD1 (5 bases). CDR1 is MNHEY and CDR2 is SVGAGI in the germline V gene. This CDR3 region has 15 residues. V lost 5 bases, J lost 0 bases, and 12 bases lay in between. The CDR3 sequence is CASSQLGLSTDTQYF. DNA of the CDR3: TGTGCCAGCAGTCAGTTGGGGCTCAGCACAGATACGCAGTATTTT.

J is TRBJ2-3 and V is TRBV28, with 8 positions matching TRBD1. The V segment lost 6 bases and the J segment 4 bases; nucleotides outside the gene matches: 12. CDR1 is MDHEN and CDR2 is SYDVKM in the germline V gene. The CDR3 consists of 16 residues. The CDR3 loop is CASSSPRQGASDTQYF. CDR3 coding DNA: TGTGCCAGCAGCTCCCCTCGGCAGGGGGCCTCAGATACGCAGTATTTT.

The V call is TRBV5-1, the J call TRBJ2-5; 7 positions agree with TRBD2. Germline V gene data show CDR1 as SGHRS and CDR2 as YFSETQ. V lost 5 bases to trimming and J lost 2 bases; unmatched junction nucleotides: 9. This CDR3 comprises 15 residues. The CDR3 coding sequence is TGCGCCAGCAGGGAAATGGCGGGAGCGCAAGAGACCCAGTACTTC. Protein sequence: CASREMAGAQETQYF.